This entry is about one T cell receptor (beta chain). Antigen specificity is unknown. Method: immunoSEQ multiplex PCR; TCRdb's copy keeps in-frame clones and lacks some. Of approximately 57,000 clones in the sample, under 85% were seen once. This sample was included in a study of OX40 agonist ivuxolimab in advanced cancers. Broader study findings: Normalized T-cell clonal expansion was also low in a subset of nonresponders.

V gave up 7 bases and J gave up 2 bases, with 13 bases separating them. The CDR3 extends over 14 amino acids. Germline V lookup: CDR1 WSHSY, CDR2 SAAADI. The chain employs TRBV10-2 and TRBJ2-3; possibly TRBD1 for D (5 bases). Sequenced here: CD4+ or CD8+ T cells sorted from blood, sampled in a trial of the OX40 agonist ivuxolimab. The sequence derives from an adult with an advanced solid tumor such as melanoma, head and neck, liver or kidney cancer. This CDR3 reads CASMVQANTDTQYF. CDR3 sequence (DNA): TGCGCCAGCATGGTACAGGCGAACACAGATACGCAGTATTTT.